This record concerns one T cell receptor (beta chain) sequence. Germline V gives CDR1 LGHNA, CDR2 YSLEER. The V end lost 0 bases, the J end lost 9 bases, and 12 bases lay between the germline ends. This CDR3 is built from 14 residues. This record comes from a study of blood T cell repertoires in COVID-19. In the study overall: Samples of COVID-19 (acute and convalescent) were obtained from the United States, Italy and Spain. T cells, B-cell-depleted T cells, or PBMCs supplied cDNA or gDNA.

As handled by the study authors: Estimates of nucleated cell counts were drawn from the amplification of reference gene primers. Here immunoSEQ multiplex PCR was the method, and the copy in TCRdb shows in-frame clones only, minus some. V, J and clone size reflect that table, while D and trimming were determined from the DNA. The sample includes roughly 150,000 clones, roughly nine tenths of them seen just once. The sequenced material came from peripheral blood. The chain carries TRBV4-3 and TRBJ2-1, with D maybe TRBD2 (6 bases). The clonotype was recovered from a woman in her 70s with acute or convalescent COVID-19. Here the CDR3 reads CASSQDRRGTEQFF. The CDR3 DNA is TGCGCCAGCAGCCAAGATCGGAGGGGAACTGAGCAGTTCTTC.